Listed below are T cell receptor beta chains from one sample, sequenced in a study of blood T cell repertoires in COVID-19. Clones were read by immunoSEQ multiplex PCR, and TCRdb kept only the in-frame ones, dropping some. This table has roughly 62,000 clones, about 80% appearing once. The sequencing input was peripheral blood. These receptors were obtained from an elderly man with COVID-19, enrolled during active disease. The CDR3 runs from the conserved cysteine through the conserved F or W. Fields, in order: V gene, J gene, D gene, clone size, CDR3 protein, CDR3 DNA. The D gene is left open where the match is weak. A clone size is listed for some rows: how often the clone was seen (once, few, many), or a class if it is expanded.

TRBV24-1,TRBJ2-3,TRBD1,-,CATSEPRQGADTQYF,TGTGCCACCAGTGAGCCCCGACAGGGGGCAGATACGCAGTATTTT
TRBV10-3,TRBJ2-1,TRBD2,-,CAISESGSGRGDSEQFF,TGTGCCATCAGTGAGTCGGGTAGCGGGAGAGGGGACAGTGAGCAGTTCTTC
TRBV7-8,TRBJ2-2,-,many,CASSFGARSGELFF,TGTGCCAGCAGCTTTGGGGCACGGTCCGGGGAGCTGTTTTTT
TRBV7-8,TRBJ1-5,TRBD1,-,CASSLTGQSNQPQHF,TGTGCCAGCAGCTTAACGGGACAGAGCAATCAGCCCCAGCATTTT
TRBV4-1,TRBJ1-2,-,few,CASSLSGGANYGYTF,TGCGCCAGCAGCCTAAGTGGAGGCGCTAACTATGGCTACACCTTC
TRBV14,TRBJ1-2,TRBD1,few,CASSQDQGGDRDRLYGYTF,TGTGCCAGCAGCCAAGATCAGGGGGGAGACAGGGATCGGCTCTATGGCTACACCTTC
TRBV27,TRBJ1-1,-,-,CASSSGRNEAFF,TGTGCCAGCAGTTCAGGGCGTAATGAAGCTTTCTTT
TRBV4-3,TRBJ1-5,-,few,CASSQEQGDDRPQHF,TGCGCCAGCAGCCAAGAACAGGGAGACGATCGGCCCCAGCATTTT
TRBV28,TRBJ1-5,TRBD1,-,CASDMWSGGLNQPQHF,TGTGCCAGCGACATGTGGTCAGGGGGCCTCAATCAGCCCCAGCATTTT
TRBV7-2,TRBJ1-4,-,once,CASSSSGFPNEKLFF,TGTGCCAGCAGCTCGTCGGGGTTCCCTAATGAAAAACTGTTTTTT
TRBV9,TRBJ1-3,TRBD1,-,CASSVGQGSGNTIYF,TGTGCCAGCAGCGTGGGACAGGGCTCTGGAAACACCATATATTTT
TRBV19,TRBJ2-2,-,-,CASLDIFPNTGELFF,TGTGCCAGTCTCGACATCTTCCCGAACACCGGGGAGCTGTTTTTT
TRBV6-6,TRBJ1-1,TRBD1,-,CASSYPGTGGTEAFF,TGTGCCAGCAGTTACCCGGGGACAGGGGGCACTGAAGCTTTCTTT
TRBV9,TRBJ2-2,-,-,CASSVGRGTGELFF,TGTGCCAGCAGCGTAGGAAGAGGGACCGGGGAGCTGTTTTTT
TRBV24-1,TRBJ1-1,TRBD1,once,CATSDRGQGGNTEAFF,TGTGCCACCAGTGATCGAGGACAGGGGGGTAACACTGAAGCTTTCTTT